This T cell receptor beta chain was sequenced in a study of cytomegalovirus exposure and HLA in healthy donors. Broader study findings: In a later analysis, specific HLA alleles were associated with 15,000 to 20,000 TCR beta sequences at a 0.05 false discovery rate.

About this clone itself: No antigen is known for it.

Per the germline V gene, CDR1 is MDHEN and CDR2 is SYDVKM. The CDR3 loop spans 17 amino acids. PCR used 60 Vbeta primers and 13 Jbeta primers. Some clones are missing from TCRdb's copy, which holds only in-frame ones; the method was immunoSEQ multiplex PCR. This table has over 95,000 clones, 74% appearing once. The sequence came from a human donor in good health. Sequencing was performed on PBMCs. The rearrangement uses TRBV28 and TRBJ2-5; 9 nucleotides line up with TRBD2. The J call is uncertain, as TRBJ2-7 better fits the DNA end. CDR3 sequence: CASSFARGLAGTYEQYF. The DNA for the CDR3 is TGTGCCAGCAGTTTCGCGCGGGGGCTAGCGGGGACCTACGAGCAGTACTTC.